Here is one T cell receptor (beta chain) with its context. Its antigen has not been determined. One base away there is no much larger clone; base qualities are not given. This entry belongs to a study of cytomegalovirus exposure and HLA in healthy donors (dated by TCRdb to 2017 to 2019). For context, the study as a whole: An earlier analysis of 587 of the donors reported 276 Gb of sequence data and 117 million unique TCR beta sequences obtained from 150 million to 200 million T cells. Using immunosequencing, the study profiled T cell repertoires from 500 to 800 subjects and related those repertoires to cytomegalovirus serostatus. Along with the roughly 700-subject first cohort, a separate validation cohort of more than 90 different subjects was used. The genetic ancestry cluster associated with self-reported Caucasian donors included 81% of the roughly 410 genotyped donors. The number of typed donors differed by locus: roughly 629-640 for A, B, C, DRB1 and DQB1; some 500 for DQA1; fewer than 610 for DPA1; and around 490 for DPB1. In a later analysis, previously published TCR beta repertoires from roughly 710 donors were re-analyzed and high-resolution HLA genotyping was added so that TCR occurrence patterns could be studied. Class I and class II HLA loci were covered by the typing at four-digit resolution. Genome-wide SNP genotypes for about 65% of the roughly 700 donors were used in a later genetic analysis, which treated that subset as a discovery cohort. In the later analysis, no new phenotypic data were used to find candidate immune exposures; instead, reliance was placed on TCR beta sequences and their occurrence across donors. Several DR-DQ haplotypes were handled as single units for association and clustering because linkage in the cohort was strong. To decide whether each TCR beta V gene segment behaved as functional or pseudogenic, an earlier analysis of some 580 of the donors relied on high-throughput TCR beta sequencing. The study combined high-throughput TCR immunosequencing, statistical association of individual TCRs with disease status, and machine learning to predict cytomegalovirus infection status. The study was designed to test whether signatures of past pathogen exposure could be identified by cataloging public T cell receptors. Among over 350 genotyped donors of the cohort, an average of around 240,000 unique TCR beta nucleotide sequences were sequenced per donor, about a sixth of them non-productive. All discovery cohort repertoires had been generated on a single sequencing platform. Donor age, sex, ethnicity and CMV serostatus were compiled together with the repertoire data. An early release covering 500 to 750 HLA-typed donors comprised 300 to 350 gigabases of sequencing data and around 80 million unique TCR sequences. Overall results and qualifications from the work: It was suggested by the authors that the approach could potentially be generalized to other disease states and immunological phenotypes. Immune exposure information for the cohort was limited to CMV serostatus. Some IMGT-functional V segments, including TRBV6-2 and TRBV6-3, could not be distinguished by the 87-base-pair reads and were therefore excluded. A few of the identified cytomegalovirus-associated TCR beta chains were confirmed in vitro to be specific for cytomegalovirus antigens. In an earlier analysis of 450 to 750 of the donors, most TCR beta V segments appeared in productive rearrangements about 87% or about 30% of the time, broadly matching IMGT annotations. A later analysis found that TCR association rates varied across HLA loci, with DRB1 alleles showing the most associated TCRs and HLA-C alleles the fewest. A cluster of highly shared sequence variants was judged likely to represent a technical artifact of the sequencing pipeline. Because counts were too low, about 18 rarely observed V segments, including chromosome 9 orphons, were excluded from the earlier analysis of 500 to 700 of the donors. Correlated functional status among segregating V segments might reflect linkage disequilibrium, but an unknown experimental factor could not be ruled out. In the study, around 150 TCR beta chains were listed as associated with cytomegalovirus. In both the original and validation cohorts, the classifier was reported to diagnose cytomegalovirus status with high specificity and sensitivity. Because HLA typing was unavailable for some donors at each locus, only the typed subset was used in association tests. A later analysis reported that several top co-occurrence clusters appeared linked to parvovirus B19, influenza, CMV and Epstein-Barr virus. Across donors, most TCR sequences were observed very rarely, whereas some public TCRs were present in many individuals. Assigning TCR associations to individual alleles was difficult when HLA alleles, especially DR and DQ, strongly co-occurred. The cohort was sequenced for TCR beta chains only, and without alpha or paired-chain data the features that could be detected were limited. At a false discovery rate of 0.05, a later analysis linked approximately 18,000 TCR beta sequences to specific HLA alleles. An association between a missense DCLRE1C variant and V-gene and J-gene trimming of TCR beta chains was found in a later genetic analysis and replicated in an independent cohort. Presence/absence analyses assumed roughly uniform sequencing depth across donors, an assumption that may not hold. In a later genetic analysis, fewer N-insertions in productive TCRs were reported among donors in an Asian-associated ancestry cluster than the roughly 640-donor mean. A later analysis found that HLA-associated TCR beta chains were more clonally expanded and had lower generation probabilities than equally common non-associated chains. A further reported finding was that TCR beta sequences accurately predicted the HLA-A and HLA-B alleles for most subjects in the first cohort. A later analysis found that most CMV-associated TCR beta chains appeared HLA-restricted, with HLA associations seemingly driven largely by CMV exposure.

Counted from cysteine to phenylalanine, this CDR3 has 14 amino acids. The entry retains the CDR3 DNA only, 42 bases that are in frame from base 1. The V and J ends are trimmed by 1 base and 4 bases, leaving 12 bases between them. According to the germline V gene, CDR1 reads SGHTS and CDR2 reads YDEGEE. The protocol used for the library was the immunoSEQ multiplex PCR assay. For the multiplex PCR, a mixture combining 60 forward primers for TCR Vbeta segments and 13 reverse primers for TCR Jbeta segments was used. Amplification of the CDR3 region of rearranged TCR beta genes was performed with a multiplex PCR assay on genomic DNA. On the Illumina HiSeq System, the amplified TCR beta libraries were sequenced as 87-base-pair reads. The paper's data handling went like this. A later analysis tallied around 80 million unique TCR beta chains across the 666 repertoires, and 10 million to 11 million of those chains were shared by two or more donors. Raw reads were error-corrected and collapsed into unique sequences with a nearest-neighbor algorithm that merged closely related sequences to remove PCR and sequencing errors. CDR3 sequences were aligned to IMGT reference sequences to assign V, D and J gene segments. Each retained sequence needed at least a six-nucleotide match to both a V gene segment and a J gene segment. Rearrangements were classified as productive when the CDR3 lacked stop codons and remained in frame with V and J, and all other rearrangements were classified as non-productive. CDR3 was defined according to IMGT convention as the region running from the second conserved V-encoded cysteine to the conserved J-encoded phenylalanine. In an earlier analysis of 500 to 650 of the donors, sequences lacking an unambiguous match to a single V gene segment were excluded. In an earlier analysis of some 590 of the donors, V segments were called functional above 56.7% productive rearrangements and were called segregating when the between-donor standard deviation exceeded 5%. To diagnose cytomegalovirus status from the catalog of TCR beta chain sequences, a statistical classification framework was built. V and J gene assignment, in a later analysis, came from comparing TCR nucleotide sequences with IMGT/GENE-DB human TR gene sequences. A later analysis assigned CDR3 sequences and most-parsimonious VDJ recombination scenarios with the TCRdist pipeline. In a later analysis, each TCR beta chain was defined by its CDR3 amino acid sequence together with its V-gene family, and reads without a unique V-gene family were excluded. In a later analysis, some 600 highly shared, low-generation-probability nucleotide sequences were removed to address suspected cross-contamination and a sequencing artifact. In a later analysis, a clonal expansion index for each public chain was calculated from normalized within-repertoire ranks of inferred template counts. Generation probabilities in a later analysis came from a VDJ recombination model fitted to out-of-frame rearrangements, and those results were checked against IGoR. A later analysis scored TCR-TCR, TCR-HLA and TCR-CMV co-occurrence with hypergeometric tests, applying a repertoire-size bias correction to TCR pairs. In a later analysis, false discovery rates were estimated by permuting HLA or CMV assignments 20 times. In a later analysis, co-occurring TCRs were grouped using DBSCAN, with TCRdist sequence similarity added in when clustering inside HLA-allele-positive subsets. For co-occurrence clustering, repertoires with fewer than 30,000 or more than 120,000 public chains were excluded, along with four or five repertoires with anomalous nucleotide sharing. This immuneACCESS table, as held by TCRdb, lists in-frame sequences with V and J called but not all clones. Of the missing ones, under half trace to an unresolved V gene in checked studies; the others have no known cause. V and J calls and clone size are copied from that table; D and trimming were computed from the DNA. The table for this sample lists 90,000 to 140,000 clones; roughly 79% of them were counted only once. Approximately 1.2% of the sample is taken by the ten largest.

The cohort consisted of 600 or so healthy bone marrow donors. At the time of sampling, all cohort members were nominally healthy, though unrecorded immune exposures were likely present. The donor tested CMV seronegative, placing the donor among the approximately 400 seronegative members of the cohort. Every donor gave a peripheral blood sample, and the peripheral blood mononuclear cells from that sample were used for TCR beta sequencing. The Qiagen DNeasy Blood Extraction Kit was used to extract genomic DNA from the blood cell samples. Sequenced input: PBMCs. The receptor was derived from a middle-aged man in good health and CMV-seronegative. Here the chain combines TRBV5-8 and TRBJ2-7, with no confident D gene call. At the DNA level, the sequence is TGTGCCAGCAGCTTGCTCCGTTTACTTTACGAGCAGTACTTC. It codes for CASSLLRLLYEQYF.